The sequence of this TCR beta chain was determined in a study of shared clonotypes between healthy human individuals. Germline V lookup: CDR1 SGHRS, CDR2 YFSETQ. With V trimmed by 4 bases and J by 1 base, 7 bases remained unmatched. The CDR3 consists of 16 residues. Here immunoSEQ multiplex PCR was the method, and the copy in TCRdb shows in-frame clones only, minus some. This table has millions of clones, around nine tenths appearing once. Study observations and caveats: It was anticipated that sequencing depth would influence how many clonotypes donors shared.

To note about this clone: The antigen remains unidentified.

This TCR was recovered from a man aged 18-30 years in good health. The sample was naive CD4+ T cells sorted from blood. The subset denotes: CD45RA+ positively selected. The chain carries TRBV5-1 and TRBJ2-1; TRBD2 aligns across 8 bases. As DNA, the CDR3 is TGCGCCAGCAGCGTATCTAGCGGGCTATCCTACAATGAGCAGTTCTTC. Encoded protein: CASSVSSGLSYNEQFF.